A selection of T cell receptor beta chains follows, all from one sample in a study of blood T cell repertoires in COVID-19. Using immunoSEQ multiplex PCR, the repertoire was profiled, and TCRdb retains in-frame clones only, with some absent. Here the sample spans fewer than 500,000 clones, about 85% being singletons. The sample comprised PBMCs or T cells enriched from blood (not recorded which). The receptors were sampled from a woman between 18 and 29 years old with acute COVID-19. Each CDR3 is given with its conserved first and last residue. Each record gives: D gene, J gene, V gene, clone size, CDR3 length, CDR3 DNA, CDR3 protein. A D gene is named only where the DNA matches it firmly. Rows give clone size only sometimes, using once, few, many, or a class for an expanded clone.

TRBD1	TRBJ1-1	TRBV20-1	NA	11	TGCAGTGCTACCACAGGGGGCAAGGCTTTCTTT	CSATTGGKAFF
TRBD1	TRBJ2-7	TRBV11-2	few	14	TGTGCCAGCAGCTCAGTGGACAGGACCTACGAGCAGTACTTC	CASSSVDRTYEQYF
NA	TRBJ1-1	TRBV4-2	NA	15	TGTGCCAGCAGCCCTGGGGAGGGATTGAACACTGAAGCTTTCTTT	CASSPGEGLNTEAFF
TRBD2	TRBJ2-7	TRBV14	NA	15	TGTGCCAGCAGCCAGCCGGGACTAGCGATGTACGAGCAGTACTTC	CASSQPGLAMYEQYF
NA	TRBJ1-6	TRBV4-3	many	17	TGCGCCAGCAGCCAAAACAAGGCGGGGGCGCGAAATTCACCCCTCCACTTT	CASSQNKAGARNSPLHF
TRBD1	TRBJ2-5	TRBV7-9	NA	17	TGTGCCAGCAGCCCTGGGCATACAGGGGGGTTTCGAGAGACCCAGTACTTC	CASSPGHTGGFRETQYF
NA	TRBJ2-5	TRBV9	NA	16	TGTGCCAGCAGCGCGTCTGGGACTTGGAGAGGAGAGACCCAGTACTTC	CASSASGTWRGETQYF
NA	TRBJ1-5	TRBV2	NA	15	TGTGCCAGCAGTGAACAGGGAGGGGTCAATCAGCCCCAGCATTTT	CASSEQGGVNQPQHF
NA	TRBJ2-7	TRBV2	NA	15	TGTGCCAGCAGTGAAGGGGCTTCCCCATATTACGAGCAGTACTTC	CASSEGASPYYEQYF
NA	TRBJ1-3	TRBV18	NA	15	TGTGCCAGCTCTATAGACAGAAGCTCTGGAAACACCATATATTTT	CASSIDRSSGNTIYF
TRBD2	TRBJ2-1	TRBV11-3	NA	13	TGTGCCAGTAGCGGGACTAGCGGGATAGGGCAGTTCTTC	CASSGTSGIGQFF
NA	TRBJ2-3	TRBV7-2	NA	16	TGTGCCAGCAGCTTAGAAGTCACCACTAGCACAGATACGCAGTATTTT	CASSLEVTTSTDTQYF
TRBD1	TRBJ2-5	TRBV24-1	NA	16	TGTGCCACCAGTGATTTCGGACAGGGGAGGCAAGAGACCCAGTACTTC	CATSDFGQGRQETQYF
TRBD2	TRBJ2-7	TRBV10-2	NA	16	TGCGCCAGCAAACCTCTAGCGGGGGGCGACCGCTACGAGCAGTACTTC	CASKPLAGGDRYEQYF
TRBD1	TRBJ1-2	TRBV7-9	NA	17	TGTGCCAGCTCCCCAGGCGGACAGGGAGGGGGATTCTATGGCTACACCTTC	CASSPGGQGGGFYGYTF
TRBD1	TRBJ1-1	TRBV9	NA	15	TGTGCCAGCAGCGTAGTGACAGGGGCAAAGGGTGAAGCTTTCTTT	CASSVVTGAKGEAFF
NA	TRBJ2-7	TRBV16	NA	14	TGTGCCAGCAGCCAACGAGGGAGAACCTACGAGCAGTACTTC	CASSQRGRTYEQYF
NA	TRBJ1-3	TRBV11-2	few	15	TGTGCCAGCAGTCTAGGACAGAAGATAGGAAACACCATATATTTT	CASSLGQKIGNTIYF
TRBD1	TRBJ1-2	TRBV3-1/TRBV3-2	NA	18	TGTGCCAGCAGCCTTCGCTTCTCCTTTGACAGGGGGGTAGATGGCTACACCTTC	CASSLRFSFDRGVDGYTF
NA	TRBJ1-6	TRBV5-4	NA	14	TGTGCCAGCAGCTTGGGACAACCAAATTCACCCCTCCACTTT	CASSLGQPNSPLHF
TRBD2	TRBJ2-1	TRBV7-9	NA	17	TGTGCCAGCAGCCTGGCTCCACCACTAGCGGGAGGGAATGAGCAGTTCTTC	CASSLAPPLAGGNEQFF
TRBD1	TRBJ1-2	TRBV5-4	NA	16	TGTGCCAGCAGCCCCCGCGGGACAGGGCCTTATTCTGGCTACACCTTC	CASSPRGTGPYSGYTF